This T cell receptor (beta chain) was identified in a study of cytomegalovirus exposure and HLA in healthy donors. General study points: Analysis performed later showed TCR beta chains linked to HLA being more clonally expanded than equally common others. A few of the chains that were CMV-associated were confirmed in vitro to be specific for CMV antigens.

This CDR3 comprises 18 residues. The germline CDR1 and CDR2 sequences are MNHEY and SMNVEV (reference sequence). Trimming at V came to 1 base and at J to 5 bases, leaving 13 bases not matched to a gene. The PCR ran on 60 Vbeta and 13 Jbeta primers. Clones were sequenced by immunoSEQ multiplex PCR, and TCRdb holds only the in-frame ones, with some missing. Among 140,000 to 150,000 clones listed, roughly 78% were seen once. For this clone: Its antigen is as yet unknown.

The V call is TRBV27, the J call TRBJ1-4; 7 bases are shared with TRBD1. Sequencing was done on a sample of PBMCs. The TCR originated in a man aged 35 to 55 in good health and CMV-seropositive. CDR3 region: CASSLYGAGGLKNEKLFF. The CDR3 DNA follows: TGTGCCAGCAGTTTATACGGGGCAGGGGGACTTAAAAATGAAAAACTGTTTTTT.